This TCR beta chain was obtained from a study of T cell responses to AZD1222 COVID-19 vaccine (dated by TCRdb to 2020 to 2022). Regarding the complete study: TCR sequencing covered about 230 trial participants: 200 to 210 given two doses of AZD1222 and around 25 given two doses of MenACWY control vaccine. Trial participants were enrolled by age into 18-55, 56-69 and 70-plus year subgroups, with 148, 28 and 57 TCR-sequenced participants respectively.

The research as a whole found: Reportedly, almost half of the unique spike-specific TCRs recognized epitopes lying outside the regions that are mutated in the B.1.351 and B.1.1.7 variants. The 56-69-year group was small, and its depth increase did not reach significance, likely because of low power. The whole spike protein was spanned by vaccine-associated CD4 TCRs, and dominant responses were seen in regions 160-218 and 743-854. Participants were mostly white British, with more females than males. The authors suggested clonal diversity may have been underestimated. Because no samples from the day 14 peak response were available, repertoires could be characterized only after the peak T cell response. Conclusions about previously exposed vaccinees are limited, since just six or seven AZD1222 recipients were seropositive for SARS-CoV-2 at baseline. Spike-specific TCR breadth and depth rose significantly after two AZD1222 doses compared with day 0 and with MenACWY recipients.

The CDR3 regions of human TCRbeta chains were subjected to immunosequencing. Regarding the original processing steps: TCRs in the repertoires were matched against a reference library of SARS-CoV-2-specific TCRs that had been generated with the MIRA antigen-specificity platform. Breadth meant the fraction of unique TCRs that were SARS-CoV-2-associated, whereas depth meant the fraction of total T cells that were SARS-CoV-2-associated. Using the MIRA data, every spike-specific TCR was mapped to the spike region that the TCR reacted to and assigned to either a CD4 or a CD8 class. Log10-transformed breadth and depth values were compared by one-way ANOVA with Sidak's multiple comparisons tests. In its TCRdb copy, this immuneACCESS table keeps in-frame sequences only and misses some clones. Where compared with another copy, unresolved V genes explain less than half of these, and the others have no known cause. V and J calls and clone size are copied from that table; D and trimming were computed from the DNA. Present in this sample are under 95,000 clones, approximately 85% of which were seen just once. The top ten hold about 9.4% of the sample.

What the time point label conveys for this sample: about 28 days (+/-7) after the second vaccine dose. AZD1222 recipients whose second dose came at about 4 weeks and those whose second dose came at about 12 weeks were combined into one group, since spike-specific TCR depth and breadth did not differ between the two schedules. The vaccinee samples were drawn from two UK trials, COV001 and COV002, one of which was a single-blind randomized controlled phase 2/3 trial testing AZD1222 (ChAdOx1 nCoV-19) in healthy adults. For TCRbeta chain sequencing, PBMC samples from trial participants were taken at day 0 and at day 28 after the second dose. Relative to germline, V is 5 bases shorter and J is 9 bases shorter, with 14 bases between their ends. From the germline V gene, CDR1 is SQVTM and CDR2 is ANQGSEA. Its CDR3 holds 13 amino acids, cysteine through phenylalanine. Of all the DNA, just the CDR3 is kept, 39 bases in frame from base 1.

On this clone: Its antigen is unknown. Base qualities are not recorded, but no much larger clone differs from it by a single base.

This sample comprised peripheral blood, obtained 28 days after the second AZD1222 dose. The TCR originated in an adult who received the AZD1222 COVID-19 vaccine. The sequence links TRBV29-1 to TRBJ1-6, and TRBD1 may be the D gene, going by 6 matching bases. The CDR3 protein is CSVSSGAGSPLHF. The sequenced DNA is TGCAGCGTTAGTTCAGGGGCCGGTTCACCCCTCCACTTT.